Listed below are T cell receptor beta chains from one sample, sequenced in a study of tumor and adjacent non-tumor tissue in lung cancer. TCRdb redid the calling of the multiplex PCR reads with MiXCR, one entry per CDR3 protein. The repertoire includes 94,000 or so distinct CDR3 sequences, more than 65% of them detected once, and 21% sits in the top ten. The sequenced material came from distant non-tumor lung tissue. These receptors came from a woman aged 45 to 65 with non-small cell lung cancer. Both conserved end residues are part of each CDR3. D genes are given only for firm matches. A clone size is listed for some rows: how often the clone was seen (once, few, many), or a class if it is expanded.

v_gene	d_gene	abundance	j_gene	CDR3nt	CDR3aa
TRBV12-3/TRBV12-4	.	.	TRBJ2-7	TGTGCCAGCAGGCCGGTACAAACGCAATACGAGCAGTACTTC	CASRPVQTQYEQYF
TRBV12-3/TRBV12-4	.	.	TRBJ2-2	TGTGCCAGCAGCTTAGAGACAGGGACAAACACCGGGGGGCTGTTTTTT	CASSLETGTNTGGLFF
TRBV2	.	many	TRBJ2-1	TGTGCCAGCAGTGAAGGGAATGAGCAGTTCTTC	CASSEGNEQFF
TRBV5-1	TRBD1	.	TRBJ2-7	TGCTCCAGCAGCTTGGAGCCCCGACAGGGCCTCTACGAGCAGTACTTC	CSSSLEPRQGLYEQYF
TRBV10-3	.	.	TRBJ1-5	TGTGCCATCCGCTCCGAGGGGTTCACTCAGCCACAGCATTTT	CAIRSEGFTQPQHF
TRBV12-3/TRBV12-4	.	.	TRBJ2-5	TGTGCCGGCATGCGGGGCGGTAGTAGGACCCAGTACTTC	CAGMRGGSRTQYF
TRBV7-8	.	few	TRBJ2-7	TGTGTCAGCAGGCCAGCACACGGCTACGAGCAGTACTTC	CVSRPAHGYEQYF
TRBV10-2	.	.	TRBJ2-1	TGCACCAACAGCGGGACAGGAGTGGGTCACAATGAGCAGTTCTTC	CTNSGTGVGHNEQFF
TRBV10-3	.	.	TRBJ2-7	TGTGCCTTAGCAGCGGAAAACTACGAGCTGTACTTC	CALAAENYELYF
TRBV11-3	TRBD2	once	TRBJ2-2	TGTACAAGCAGCTTTAGCGGGAGCGACACTGGGGAGCTGTTTTTT	CTSSFSGSDTGELFF
TRBV29-1	TRBD1	.	TRBJ1-1	TGCGGCGTCGGAGTACAGACAGGGAACACTGAAGCTCTCTTT	CGVGVQTGNTEALF
TRBV6-5	.	.	TRBJ2-3	TGTGCCAGCTGTACGGACTGTTACACAGATATGCAGTATTTT	CASCTDCYTDMQYF
TRBV20-1	.	.	TRBJ2-2	TGCAGTGCTAGACTGACAGGACATAACACCGTGGAGCTGTTTTTT	CSARLTGHNTVELFF
TRBV6-4	.	many	TRBJ2-3	TGTGCCAGCAGTGACGGGAGCACAGATACGCAGTATTTT	CASSDGSTDTQYF
TRBV10-3	TRBD1	.	TRBJ2-7	TGTGCCACCTCGGGACAGGGGGTCTGCGAGCAGTACTTC	CATSGQGVCEQYF
TRBV7-9	.	.	TRBJ2-1	TGTGCCAGCACTCCCCTGGGAGATTGTGATGAGCAGTTCTTC	CASTPLGDCDEQFF
TRBV4-1	.	.	TRBJ2-7	TGCGCGAACAGCCCTCTCCCTGTTGGGTTGACTCCCTACGAGCAGTACTTC	CANSPLPVGLTPYEQYF
TRBV29-1	.	.	TRBJ1-2	TGCAGCGTTGAACGGGATCATAGCCTGTATGACTACACCTTC	CSVERDHSLYDYTF
TRBV11-2	.	.	TRBJ2-3	TGTGCCTGCTGCTTATGGTCTGAGGATACGCAGTATTTT	CACCLWSEDTQYF
TRBV18	.	many	TRBJ1-4	TGTGCCAGCTCACAATCCGGCGACACGTACGTTGCAACTAATGAAAAACTGTTTTTT	CASSQSGDTYVATNEKLFF
TRBV4-1	TRBD2	.	TRBJ2-7	TGCGCCAGTAGGCACAGGCGGGGGGCCTACGAGCAGTACTTC	CASRHRRGAYEQYF
TRBV4-2	TRBD1	.	TRBJ1-4	TGTGCCAGCAGCCGCACCCGGGACAGGGAAGAGGAAAAACTGTTTTTC	CASSRTRDREEEKLFF
TRBV11-2	.	.	TRBJ2-1	TGTGCCAGCAGCTTCGGCAGTGTCGACAATGTGCAGTTCTTC	CASSFGSVDNVQFF
TRBV10-3	.	.	TRBJ2-7	TGTGCCACCAGCAATAGGGGTTTGGGACTGTCCTACGAGCAGTACTTC	CATSNRGLGLSYEQYF
TRBV6-1	.	.	TRBJ2-2	TGTGCCAGGAGTGCCCGGGCGCAGGGAGGTAGTGCCGGAGAGCTGTTTTTT	CARSARAQGGSAGELFF
TRBV24-1	.	.	TRBJ2-2	TGTGCCACCAATGACCGGGGGCTCAACGAGGAGCTGTTTTTT	CATNDRGLNEELFF
TRBV4-2	.	.	TRBJ2-5	TGTGCCAGCAGCCTAATCATCGGGACGGCCCAAGAGACCCAGTACTTC	CASSLIIGTAQETQYF
TRBV10-3	TRBD1	many	TRBJ2-7	TGTGCCATCAGTGAGTCGAGGGACAGAGGCTACGAGCAGTACTTC	CAISESRDRGYEQYF
TRBV4-1	.	.	TRBJ2-4	TGCGCCGGCAGGGGCAACCGGGACAAAGAAAACATTCAGTACTTC	CAGRGNRDKENIQYF
TRBV6-1	.	.	TRBJ2-3	TGTGCCAGCAGTGAAGAGATAGGGGGAGGAGCGGATACGCAGTATTTT	CASSEEIGGGADTQYF
TRBV6-6	.	few	TRBJ2-3	TGTGCCAGCAGTTACGGTTACAGTACAGATGCGCAGTATTTT	CASSYGYSTDAQYF
TRBV6-5	TRBD1	once	TRBJ1-1	TGTGTCAGCAGTTACTCGGACAGGGTCACTGAAGCTTTCTTT	CVSSYSDRVTEAFF
TRBV7-8	TRBD1	many	TRBJ1-1	TGTGCCAGCAGCCCCGGACAGGGAGAAACTGAAGCTTTCTTT	CASSPGQGETEAFF
TRBV11-2	.	.	TRBJ2-2	TGTGTCAGCAGATTCGAGAACACTGGGGAGCTGTTTTTT	CVSRFENTGELFF
TRBV7-9	.	.	TRBJ2-7	TGTACCAGCACCGGGATCCTCTCTGGCGAGCAGTACTTC	CTSTGILSGEQYF
TRBV10-3	.	.	TRBJ1-3	TGTGCCATCAGTGAGTCCGGTGGTAGATCTAACTCTGGAAACACCATATATTTT	CAISESGGRSNSGNTIYF
TRBV6-2/TRBV6-3	.	.	TRBJ2-1	TGTGCCAGCCGTTCATCCCCTTACAATGAGCAGTTCTTC	CASRSSPYNEQFF
TRBV29-1	.	.	TRBJ2-2	TGCAGTGTTGGGTCAGAGGGGACAACGAACGCCGGGGAGCTGTTCTTT	CSVGSEGTTNAGELFF
TRBV29-1	.	.	TRBJ1-2	TGCAGCTCTGAAGAGAACAGCAGAGGCTACACCTTC	CSSEENSRGYTF
TRBV5-5	TRBD2	.	TRBJ2-5	TGTGCCAGGAGCTCCCCCATTAGTAGCGGGTATCAAGAGACCCAGTACTTC	CARSSPISSGYQETQYF
TRBV28	TRBD1	.	TRBJ1-1	TGTGCCAGCAGCACTGACAGGGCGCAGAACACTGAAGCTTTCTTT	CASSTDRAQNTEAFF
TRBV5-1	TRBD2	many	TRBJ2-7	TGCGCCAGCAGCTTGGGGGGCTATTCAGCGGGAGGGTCCTACGAGCAGTACTTC	CASSLGGYSAGGSYEQYF
TRBV12-3/TRBV12-4	.	.	TRBJ2-7	TGTGCCAACCGAGTAGGGCTGTGGCAGTACTTC	CANRVGLWQYF
TRBV4-1	.	.	TRBJ2-1	TGTGCCAGCAGCCAAGGGTGGGAATCTGGGCTCCACAATGAGCGGTTCTTC	CASSQGWESGLHNERFF
TRBV12-3/TRBV12-4	.	.	TRBJ2-1	TGTGCAAGCAGTTCCTATAGGATCGTGATGGATAGCTCCCACAATAAGCAGTTCTTC	CASSSYRIVMDSSHNKQFF
TRBV29-1	.	many	TRBJ1-1	TGCAGCGTTGTAGGGGTCATGAACACTGAAGCTTTCTTT	CSVVGVMNTEAFF
TRBV5-4	.	.	TRBJ2-3	TGTGCCAGCAGGACCCAGGGAACAGATGCGCAGTATTTT	CASRTQGTDAQYF